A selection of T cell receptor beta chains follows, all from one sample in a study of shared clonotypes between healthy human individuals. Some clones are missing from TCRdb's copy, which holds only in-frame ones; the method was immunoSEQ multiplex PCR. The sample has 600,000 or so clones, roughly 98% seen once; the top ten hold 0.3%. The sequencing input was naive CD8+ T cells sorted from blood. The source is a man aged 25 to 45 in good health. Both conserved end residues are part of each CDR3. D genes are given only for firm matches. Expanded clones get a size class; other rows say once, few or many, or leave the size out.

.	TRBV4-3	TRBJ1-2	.	CASSQKGLNYGYTF	TGCGCCAGCAGCCAAAAGGGGTTAAACTATGGCTACACCTTC
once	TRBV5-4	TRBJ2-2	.	CASSLAGTGELFF	TGTGCCAGCAGCTTGGCAGGCACCGGGGAGCTGTTTTTT
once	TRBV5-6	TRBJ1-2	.	CASRFGRGGDYGYTF	TGTGCCAGCAGGTTTGGCAGGGGAGGGGACTATGGCTACACCTTC
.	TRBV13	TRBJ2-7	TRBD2	CASSAYGGRDISYEQYF	TGTGCCAGCAGCGCCTATGGCGGGAGGGACATCTCCTACGAGCAGTACTTC
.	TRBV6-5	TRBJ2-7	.	CASSYRGYEQYF	TGTGCCAGCAGTTACAGGGGCTACGAGCAGTACTTC
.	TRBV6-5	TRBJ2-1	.	CASSKGEGFDEQFF	TGTGCCAGCAGTAAGGGCGAAGGGTTCGATGAGCAGTTCTTC
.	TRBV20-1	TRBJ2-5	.	CSAQGGTQYF	TGCAGTGCACAAGGGGGGACCCAGTACTTC
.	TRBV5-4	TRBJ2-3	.	CASSLAYPDTQYF	TGTGCCAGCAGCTTGGCGTATCCAGATACGCAGTATTTT
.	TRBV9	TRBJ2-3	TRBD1	CASSSLDRGRTDTQYF	TGTGCCAGCAGCAGCCTAGACAGGGGGCGGACAGATACGCAGTATTTT
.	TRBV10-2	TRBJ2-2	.	CASSEEGPYTGELFF	TGCGCCAGCAGTGAGGAGGGGCCGTACACCGGGGAGCTGTTTTTT
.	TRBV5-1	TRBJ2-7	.	CASSFRGPSYEQYF	TGCGCCAGCAGCTTCCGGGGCCCCTCCTACGAGCAGTACTTC
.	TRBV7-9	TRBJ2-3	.	CASSLRPDGTDTQYF	TGTGCCAGCAGCTTAAGGCCTGACGGGACAGATACGCAGTATTTT
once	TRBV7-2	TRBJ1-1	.	CASSPRGGAEAFF	TGTGCCAGCAGCCCACGGGGTGGCGCTGAAGCTTTCTTT
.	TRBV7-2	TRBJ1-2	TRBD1	CASSIPAVDRANYGYTF	TGTGCCAGCAGCATCCCCGCAGTCGACAGGGCAAACTATGGCTACACCTTC
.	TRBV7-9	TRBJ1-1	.	CASSPGVAGALVEAFF	TGTGCCAGCAGCCCAGGCGTTGCAGGGGCCCTGGTTGAAGCTTTCTTT
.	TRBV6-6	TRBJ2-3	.	CASSYRGIPGEDTQYF	TGTGCCAGCAGTTACCGGGGGATCCCTGGCGAAGATACGCAGTATTTT
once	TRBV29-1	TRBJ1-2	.	CSVDPGLSGYTF	TGCAGCGTTGACCCGGGATTATCTGGCTACACCTTC
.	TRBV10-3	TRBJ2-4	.	CAISESMASELNIQYF	TGTGCCATCAGTGAGTCGATGGCTAGCGAACTAAACATTCAGTACTTC
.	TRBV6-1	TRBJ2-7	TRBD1	CASTEGPSGGEQYF	TGTGCCAGCACCGAAGGGCCATCAGGGGGAGAGCAGTACTTC
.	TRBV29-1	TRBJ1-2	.	CSSGTGGGDGYTF	TGCAGCTCCGGAACCGGTGGTGGAGATGGCTACACCTTC
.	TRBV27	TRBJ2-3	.	CASSLGVIGARTDTQYF	TGTGCCAGCAGTTTAGGGGTCATCGGTGCCCGCACAGATACGCAGTATTTT
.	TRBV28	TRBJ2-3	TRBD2	CASSFPNLAGNADTQYF	TGTGCCAGCAGTTTCCCGAACCTAGCGGGAAATGCAGATACGCAGTATTTT
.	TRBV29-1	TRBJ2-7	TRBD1	CSVEPGQGEQYF	TGCAGCGTTGAACCGGGACAGGGGGAGCAGTACTTC
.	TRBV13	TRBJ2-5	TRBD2	CASSLTSDQETQYF	TGTGCCAGCAGCTTGACTAGCGACCAAGAGACCCAGTACTTC
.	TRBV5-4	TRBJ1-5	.	CASSLMGSSQPQHF	TGTGCCAGCAGCTTGATGGGTTCCTCTCAGCCCCAGCATTTT